This record covers a single T cell receptor beta chain. Its antigen is undetermined. These data come from a study of T-cell reconstitution after alpha-beta-depleted transplantation in children. Whole-study findings and limits: Two months or so post-transplant, alpha-beta T cells reportedly derived from several hundred expanded graft clones. Most T-cell counts and diversity one year after the transplant came from T cells that were newly produced.

The germline V gene encodes CDR1 MGHDK and CDR2 SYGVNS. V lost 4 bases, J lost 4 bases, and 13 bases lay in between. The CDR3 is 14 amino acids. Preparing the TCRbeta library involved the use of unique molecular identifiers. TCRdb redid the calling of the PCR reads with MiXCR, one entry per CDR3 protein. The table lists 400,000 to 450,000 distinct CDR3 sequences, 43% of them singletons. The sequences come from PBMCs, collected before TCRalphabeta/CD19-depleted stem cell transplant. This clonotype was sampled from a girl aged 2 to 9 with aplastic anemia, due to receive a stem cell transplant. This chain uses TRBV25-1 with TRBJ2-5; D is unresolved. As DNA, the CDR3 is TGTGCCAGCAGTGCGAAGGAGCTCCGAGAGACCCAGTACTTC. This sequence encodes CASSAKELRETQYF.